The 15 T cell receptor beta chains below all came from one sample that was sequenced in a study of blood T cell repertoires in COVID-19. Produced via immunoSEQ multiplex PCR; TCRdb's table is partial and in-frame only. The table records 280,000 or so clones, approximately 83% of them present only once. The sample consisted of peripheral blood. These receptor sequences come from a human donor in a cohort sampled during active COVID-19.

The rearrangement uses TRBV14 and TRBJ1-3, with D hard to call. CDR1 is SGHDN, CDR2 FVKESK, per germline. With 2 bases removed from V and 4 bases from J, the gap between germline ends came to 6 bases. This CDR3 region has 13 residues. The CDR3 nucleotides are TGTGCCAGCAGCCAAATATCGGGAAACACCATATATTTT. It yields the protein CASSQISGNTIYF.

This clone appeared a single time. The chain joins TRBV29-1 to TRBJ2-2; 10 nucleotides agree with TRBD2. The CDR3 loop spans 20 amino acids. Germline lookup yields CDR1 SQVTM and CDR2 ANQGSEA. Losses at the gene ends were 7 bases for V and 6 bases for J; bases not matched to a gene: 26. CDR3 DNA: TGCAGCGCACAAGGGCTTCGGCTAGCGGGAGTGAGGTATTCGGCCGGGGAGCTGTTTTTT. It encodes CSAQGLRLAGVRYSAGELFF.

The V call is TRBV5-1, the J call TRBJ2-2, with 9 positions matching TRBD1. The CDR3 is 14 amino acids. CDR1 and CDR2 from the germline V gene are SGHRS and YFSETQ. With 4 bases clipped from V and 4 bases from J, the junction kept 2 bases outside the gene matches. In DNA, the CDR3 is TGCGCCAGCAGCGGGGGACAGGGCACCGGGGAGCTGTTTTTT. This translates into CASSGGQGTGELFF.

This chain uses TRBV5-6 with TRBJ2-3; a weak D match, TRBD1 (5 bases). Trimming took 3 bases from V and 6 from J, leaving 11 bases between them. CDR1 is SGHDT and CDR2 is YYEEEE in the germline V gene. CDR3 length: 13 amino acids. The chain's CDR3 is CASSSTDTDTQYF. CDR3 in DNA: TGTGCCAGCAGCTCGACGGACACGGATACGCAGTATTTT.

This chain connects TRBV10-2 to TRBJ1-6, with D perhaps TRBD1 (5 bases). The V gene's germline CDR1 is WSHSY and CDR2 SAAADI. Trimming stripped 7 bases from V and 9 bases from J, with 16 bases between. The CDR3 sequence is 14 residues long. CDR3 DNA: TGCGCCAGCACGGATCAGGGTGTTGGTTCACCCCTCCACTTT. Translation gives CASTDQGVGSPLHF.

The J gene is TRBJ2-3, the V gene TRBV5-1; perhaps TRBD2 as D (5 bases). The germline gives CDR1 SGHRS, CDR2 YFSETQ. This CDR3 comprises 15 residues. Trimming took off 6 bases at V and 7 bases at J, with 21 bases between the two ends. CDR3: CASNSAPGESHTQYF. Written as DNA, the CDR3 is TGCGCCAGCAACTCCGCACCCGGGGAGAGTCATACGCAGTATTTT.

J is TRBJ2-7 and V is TRBV6-5, with 7 bases lining up with TRBD1. V was clipped by 7 bases and J by 6 bases; unmatched bases: 12. The germline gives CDR1 MNHEY, CDR2 SVGAGI. The CDR3 consists of 14 residues. The CDR3 nucleotides are TGTGCCAGCACCCCGACAGGGCGAGACGGCGAGCAGTACTTC. Translating it yields CASTPTGRDGEQYF.

The rearrangement uses TRBV9 and TRBJ2-3, with a tentative D call TRBD2 (5 bases). This CDR3 region has 12 residues. V was shortened by 3 bases and J by 10 bases, with 12 bases between the two germline ends. Germline CDR1 reads SGDLS; CDR2 reads YYNGEE. CDR3: CASSAQLGAQYF. In nucleotides, the CDR3 is TGTGCCAGCAGCGCGCAACTAGGCGCGCAGTATTTT.

This clone was counted only a few times. The chain recombines TRBV9 with TRBJ2-6; no firm D call. Trimming removed 3 bases at V and 1 base at J, with 8 bases between. The CDR3 extends over 15 amino acids. CDR1 and CDR2 (germline): SGDLS, YYNGEE. The DNA for the CDR3 is TGTGCCAGCAGCGCCCGGAGATCTGGGGCCAACGTCCTGACTTTC. Protein: CASSARRSGANVLTF.

The chain links TRBV6-2 or TRBV6-3 to TRBJ1-2, with 7 bases lining up with TRBD1. The CDR3 extends over 15 amino acids. Germline-derived CDR1 and CDR2 are MNHEY and SVGEGT. J lost 2 bases, V lost 6 bases, and 9 bases had no gene match. CDR3 amino acids: CASSKWTGLNYGYTF. The CDR3 coding sequence is TGTGCCAGCAGCAAGTGGACAGGTCTAAACTATGGCTACACCTTC.

V usage is TRBV7-9 and J usage is TRBJ2-7, with D unclear. V was trimmed by 1 base and J by 6 bases, leaving 13 bases between them. The CDR3 contains 14 residues. Germline CDR1 is SEHNR and CDR2 is FQNEAQ (reference sequence). The CDR3 protein is CASSLDVAPGEQYF. The CDR3 nucleotides are TGTGCCAGCAGCTTAGATGTCGCCCCAGGCGAGCAGTACTTC.

This sequence joins TRBV9 and TRBJ1-6, with D unclear. The CDR3 is 13 amino acids. CDR1 is SGDLS, CDR2 YYNGEE, per germline. Trimming took off 0 bases at V and 6 bases at J, with 4 bases between the two ends. The CDR3 is CASSVASNSPLHF. CDR3 DNA sequence: TGTGCCAGCAGCGTAGCATCTAATTCACCCCTCCACTTT.

The count of this clone is one. The chain recombines TRBV27 with TRBJ1-6; 12 bases match TRBD1. V dropped 8 bases and J dropped 8; count of bases not matched to a gene: 7. The CDR3 loop spans 15 amino acids. CDR1 and CDR2 (germline): MNHEY, SMNVEV (reference sequence). CDR3 bases: TGTGCCAGCTCCGGGACAGGGGGCTCGTATTCACCCCTCCACTTT. This encodes CASSGTGGSYSPLHF.

The V and J genes are TRBV4-1 and TRBJ2-2, with D perhaps TRBD2 (6 bases). Germline CDR1 MGHRA, CDR2 YSYEKL. The V end was cut by 4 bases, the J end by 7 bases, with 16 bases between. The length of the CDR3 is 15 residues. The CDR3 DNA sequence: TGCGCCAGCAGCCTCACAGGAAGGCGGGGCGGGGAGCTGTTTTTT. Protein product: CASSLTGRRGGELFF.

CDR3 DNA sequence: TGCGCCAGCAGCCCGACAGACCCAAATGGGTTCGCGCGGCCCCAGCATTTT. It yields the protein CASSPTDPNGFARPQHF. J is TRBJ1-5 and V is TRBV4-1; tentative D call: TRBD1 (5 bases). CDR1 and CDR2 from the germline V gene are MGHRA and YSYEKL. V lost 4 bases and J 9 bases, leaving 25 bases between the germline ends. There are 17 residues in the CDR3.